A single sample gave rise to the 19 T cell receptor beta chains below, sequenced in a study of blood T cell repertoires in COVID-19. Sequencing used immunoSEQ multiplex PCR; TCRdb keeps in-frame clones, though not all of them. The table lists 25,000 to 30,000 clones, around 90% of them singletons. Sequencing input: peripheral blood. Receptors originate from a man between 65 and 85 years old with active COVID-19.

The chain uses TRBV24-1 and TRBJ1-1, with 8 bases aligning to TRBD1. The CDR3 consists of 16 residues. V lost 1 base to trimming and J lost 4 bases; unmatched junction nucleotides: 7. CDR1 is KGHDR, CDR2 SFDVKD, per germline. CDR3 sequence reads: CATSDFLLDRVTEAFF. The CDR3 nucleotides are TGTGCCACCAGTGATTTCCTTCTGGACAGGGTCACTGAAGCTTTCTTT.

The J gene is TRBJ2-7, the V gene TRBV6-2 or TRBV6-3, with 8 bases identical to TRBD2. CDR1 is MNHEY, CDR2 SVGEGT, per germline. This CDR3 has 16 amino acids. J was trimmed by 2 bases and V by 2 bases; bases with no gene match: 8. CDR3 loop: CASSYRRGGSPYEQYF. Here the CDR3 DNA reads TGTGCCAGCAGTTACAGGCGCGGGGGGTCCCCCTACGAGCAGTACTTC.

The V gene is TRBV15, the J gene TRBJ1-2, with TRBD1 matching over 8 bases. Germline CDR1 is LNHNV and CDR2 is YYDKDF (reference sequence). The CDR3 extends over 17 amino acids. Trimming cost V 5 bases and J 4 bases; bases outside gene matches: 15. CDR3 DNA: TGTGCCACCAGCGGTTTCCCGGGACAGGCCCCCTTCTATGGCTACACCTTC. It is translated as CATSGFPGQAPFYGYTF.

The chain is built from TRBV4-3 and TRBJ2-1; TRBD1 aligns across 12 bases. V lost 5 bases, J lost 9 bases, and 11 bases stayed unmatched. Germline-derived CDR1 and CDR2 are LGHNA and YSLEER. The CDR3 covers 16 residues. The chain's CDR3 is CASSVKGGQGATEQFF. CDR3 bases: TGCGCCAGCAGCGTCAAAGGGGGACAGGGGGCAACTGAGCAGTTCTTC.

V gene TRBV4-1 combines with J gene TRBJ2-1; TRBD1 aligns across 9 bases. V lost 4 bases and J lost 4; bases outside the gene matches: 8. This CDR3 region has 16 residues. Germline V gene lookup returns CDR1 MGHRA and CDR2 YSYEKL. The CDR3 bases are TGCGCCAGCAGCCCCAAGCCGGGACAGGGTTACAATGAGCAGTTCTTC. Residues: CASSPKPGQGYNEQFF.

J is TRBJ2-2 and V is TRBV7-9, with a possible D match to TRBD2 (7 bases). Germline V CDR1 and CDR2: SEHNR, FQNEAQ (reference sequence). The CDR3 is 16 amino acids. Trimming cost V 7 bases and J 2 bases, with 17 bases left between them. CDR3 sequence reads: CASTQGTGGNTGELFF. For the CDR3, the DNA is TGTGCCAGCACCCAGGGGACGGGGGGAAACACCGGGGAGCTGTTTTTT.

The genes are TRBV4-1 and TRBJ1-1, with D possibly matching TRBD1 (6 bases). Germline lookup yields CDR1 MGHRA and CDR2 YSYEKL. CDR3 size: 15 residues. Trimming removed 1 base at V and 0 bases at J, with 9 bases between. For the CDR3, the DNA is TGCGCCAGCAGCCAAGCTCGGACAGTGAACACTGAAGCTTTCTTT. As protein: CASSQARTVNTEAFF.

The V call is TRBV27, the J call TRBJ2-3; unclear D gene. V shed 7 bases and J shed 2 bases, with 7 bases lying between them. Germline values: CDR1 MNHEY, CDR2 SMNVEV (reference sequence). The CDR3 totals 12 residues. The CDR3 sequence is CASNSLTDTQYF. The CDR3 coding sequence is TGTGCCAGCAATTCTCTCACAGATACGCAGTATTTT.

In its sample, this clone was seen a few times. CDR3 in DNA: TGTGCCAGCAGCTTAGTCCTAGCGGGGGACAATGAGCAGTTCTTC. Amino acid sequence: CASSLVLAGDNEQFF. V and J are TRBV7-9 and TRBJ2-1, with 10 bases aligning to TRBD2. V lost 1 base and J lost 5; bases outside the gene matches: 2. This CDR3 region has 15 residues. Germline V lookup: CDR1 SEHNR, CDR2 FQNEAQ (reference sequence). The complete variable domain, with remaining parts taken from reference TRBV7-9 and TRBJ2-1, reads DTGVSQNPRHKITKRGQNVTFRCDPISEHNRLYWYRQTLGQGPEFLTYFQNEAQLEKSRLLSDRFSAERPKGSFSTLEIQRTEQGDSAMYLCASSLVLAGDNEQFFGPGTRLTVL.

The count of this clone is one. This chain uses TRBV12-3 or TRBV12-4 with TRBJ2-5; a possible D gene is TRBD2 (6 bases). The CDR3 is 12 residues long. V was trimmed by 8 bases and J by 9 bases, leaving 16 bases between them. CDR3 DNA: TGTGCCAGCGGGGGACTGCTCACGGCCCAGTACTTC. Amino acids: CASGGLLTAQYF.

V and J are TRBV28 and TRBJ2-1; D uncertain. This CDR3 has 14 amino acids. Germline V gene data show CDR1 as MDHEN and CDR2 as SYDVKM. The V end lost 4 bases, the J end lost 2 bases, and 9 bases lay between the germline ends. CDR3 loop: CASSSPGTYNEQFF. The CDR3 DNA is TGTGCCAGCAGTTCTCCCGGTACCTACAATGAGCAGTTCTTC.

There are a few counts of this clone. The V call is TRBV7-2, the J call TRBJ1-2, with D tentatively TRBD1 (6 bases). The germline CDR1 and CDR2 sequences are SGHTA and FQGNSA. The CDR3 consists of 14 residues. Deletions cut 5 bases from V and 4 bases from J, with 14 bases between. This CDR3 is CASSRNRVFYGYTF. CDR3 bases: TGTGCCAGCAGCCGGAACAGGGTATTCTATGGCTACACCTTC.

The chain combines TRBV28 with TRBJ1-1; 7 nucleotides align to TRBD1. J lost 1 base, V lost 5 bases, and 13 bases had no gene match. The germline gives CDR1 MDHEN, CDR2 SYDVKM. The CDR3 contains 17 residues. In DNA, the CDR3 is TGTGCCAGCAGTCCCCAGGACAGGAGAGCTGGGAACACTGAAGCTTTCTTT. Its translation: CASSPQDRRAGNTEAFF.

The rearrangement links TRBV4-1 to TRBJ1-2; TRBD1 matches at 7 bases. The germline V gene encodes CDR1 MGHRA and CDR2 YSYEKL. Trimming at V came to 6 bases and at J to 5 bases, leaving 9 bases not matched to a gene. There are 14 residues in the CDR3. The CDR3 DNA is TGCGCCAGCAGTCCACAGGGGATGGGGTATGGCTACACCTTC. Encoded protein: CASSPQGMGYGYTF.

The chain is built from TRBV6-1 and TRBJ1-6, with a weak D call TRBD1 (5 bases). The CDR3 length is 17 residues. The germline V gene has CDR1 MNHNS and CDR2 SASEGT. The ends were cut back, 1 base at V and 0 bases at J, with 10 bases in the middle. The CDR3 is CASSEVGGSSYNSPLHF. CDR3 nucleotide sequence: TGTGCCAGCAGTGAAGTTGGGGGGAGCTCCTATAATTCACCCCTCCACTTT.

This chain uses TRBV19 with TRBJ2-7, with D perhaps TRBD2 (6 bases). V dropped 0 bases and J dropped 6 bases, with 9 bases sitting between them. This CDR3 is built from 13 residues. Germline V gene sequence: CDR1 LNHDA, CDR2 SQIVND (reference sequence). The CDR3 is CASSIDGGGEQYF. As DNA, the CDR3 is TGTGCCAGTAGTATAGACGGGGGAGGCGAGCAGTACTTC.

This chain connects TRBV5-1 to TRBJ2-7, with 8 nucleotides matching TRBD2. Germline loops: CDR1 SGHRS, CDR2 YFSETQ. The CDR3 spans 14 residues. V lost 0 bases to trimming and J lost 4 bases; unmatched junction nucleotides: 3. DNA of the CDR3: TGCGCCAGCAGCTTGGGACTAGCGAAATACGAGCAGTACTTC. Translated: CASSLGLAKYEQYF.

V is TRBV7-3 and J is TRBJ2-5; TRBD1 might be the D (5 bases). Germline lookup yields CDR1 SGHTA and CDR2 FQGTGA. Trimming left V 3 bases short and J 1 base short, with 6 bases between. The length of the CDR3 is 13 residues. CDR3 amino acids: CASSLTVQETQYF. The CDR3 DNA is TGTGCCAGCAGCTTGACAGTCCAAGAGACCCAGTACTTC.

The gene calls are TRBV7-9 and TRBJ1-2, with no clear D. CDR3 length: 14 residues. V lost 1 base to trimming and J lost 8 bases, with 14 bases between them. The germline V gene has CDR1 SEHNR and CDR2 FQNEAQ (reference sequence). CDR3 in amino acids: CASSLGRLGGGYTF. As DNA, the CDR3 is TGTGCCAGCAGCTTAGGCAGGTTAGGTGGCGGCTACACCTTC.